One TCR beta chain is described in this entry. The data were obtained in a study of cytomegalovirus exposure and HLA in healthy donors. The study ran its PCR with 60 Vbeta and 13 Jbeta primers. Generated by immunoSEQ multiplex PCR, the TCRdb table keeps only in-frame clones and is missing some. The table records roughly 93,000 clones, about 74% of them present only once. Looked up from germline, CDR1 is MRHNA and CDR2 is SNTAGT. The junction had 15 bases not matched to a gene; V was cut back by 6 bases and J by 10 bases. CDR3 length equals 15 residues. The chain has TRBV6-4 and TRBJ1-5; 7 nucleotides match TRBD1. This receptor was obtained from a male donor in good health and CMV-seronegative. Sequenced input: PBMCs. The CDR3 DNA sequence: TGTGCCAGCAGGCCCAGTGGAGGGGGCCCTCTACCCCAGCATTTT. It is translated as CASRPSGGGPLPQHF.